This record looks at one T cell receptor (beta chain) sequence and its context. The data were produced by immunoSEQ multiplex PCR, yet TCRdb's version contains in-frame clones alone and is incomplete. The sample contains about 56,000 clones, over 90% of which appear only once. Germline assignment: CDR1 MGHRA and CDR2 YSYEKL. Deletions cut 0 bases from V and 0 bases from J, with 14 bases between. The length of the CDR3 is 17 residues. The sample comes from a study of T cell changes during pregnancy in multiple sclerosis. The TCR was taken from a female donor with multiple sclerosis, enrolled in a pregnancy study. The chain combines TRBV4-1 with TRBJ1-1; possible D gene TRBD1, 5 bases. The specimen was CD4+ T cells from peripheral blood mononuclear cells, collected in the third trimester of pregnancy. The CDR3 sequence: CASSQDHFRQLNTEAFF. As DNA, the CDR3 is TGCGCCAGCAGCCAAGATCATTTTCGACAGTTGAACACTGAAGCTTTCTTT.